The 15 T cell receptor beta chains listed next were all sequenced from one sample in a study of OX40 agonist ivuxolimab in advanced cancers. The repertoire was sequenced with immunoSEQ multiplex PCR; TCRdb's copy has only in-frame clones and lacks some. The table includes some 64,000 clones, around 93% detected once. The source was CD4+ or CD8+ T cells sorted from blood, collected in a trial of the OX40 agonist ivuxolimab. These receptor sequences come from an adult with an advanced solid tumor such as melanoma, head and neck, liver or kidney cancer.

The CDR3 loop reads CAWSVGGESPLHF. The CDR3 DNA reads TGTGCCTGGAGTGTAGGGGGGGAGTCACCCCTCCACTTT. The chain is built from TRBV30 and TRBJ1-6, with D possibly TRBD1 on 6 matching bases. Germline-derived CDR1 and CDR2 are GTSNPN and SVGIG (reference sequence). This CDR3 has 13 residues. V lost 0 bases to trimming and J lost 10 bases, with 10 bases between them. Based on the CDR3 plus reference TRBV30 and TRBJ1-6, the full variable domain is SQTIHQWPATLVQPVGSPLSLECTVEGTSNPNLYWYRQAAGRGLQLLFYSVGIGQISSEVPQNLSASRPQDRQFILSSKKLLLSDSGFYLCAWSVGGESPLHFGNGTRLTVT.

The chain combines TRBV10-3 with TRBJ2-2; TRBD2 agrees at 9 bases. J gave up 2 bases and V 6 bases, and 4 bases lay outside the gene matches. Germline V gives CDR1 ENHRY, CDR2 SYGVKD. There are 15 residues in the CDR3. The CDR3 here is CAISGGLANTGELFF. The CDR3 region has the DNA TGTGCCATCAGCGGGGGACTAGCTAACACCGGGGAGCTGTTTTTT.

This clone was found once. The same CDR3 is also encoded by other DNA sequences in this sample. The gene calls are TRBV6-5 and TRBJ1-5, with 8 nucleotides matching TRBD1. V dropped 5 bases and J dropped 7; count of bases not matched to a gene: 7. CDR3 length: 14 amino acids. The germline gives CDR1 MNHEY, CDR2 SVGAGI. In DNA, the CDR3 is TGTGCCAGCAGTCCGGGACAGGCCGGGCAGCCCCAGCATTTT. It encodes CASSPGQAGQPQHF.

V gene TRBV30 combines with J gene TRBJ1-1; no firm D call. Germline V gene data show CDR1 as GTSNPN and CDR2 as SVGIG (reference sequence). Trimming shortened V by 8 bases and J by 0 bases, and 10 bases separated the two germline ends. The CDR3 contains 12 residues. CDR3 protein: CAGTEMNTEAFF. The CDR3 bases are TGTGCCGGTACAGAGATGAACACTGAAGCTTTCTTT.

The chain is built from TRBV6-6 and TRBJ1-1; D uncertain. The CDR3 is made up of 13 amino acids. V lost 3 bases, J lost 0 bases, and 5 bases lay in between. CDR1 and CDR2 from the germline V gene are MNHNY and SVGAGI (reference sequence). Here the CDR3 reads CASSYSMNTEAFF. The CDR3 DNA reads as TGTGCCAGCAGTTATTCCATGAACACTGAAGCTTTCTTT.

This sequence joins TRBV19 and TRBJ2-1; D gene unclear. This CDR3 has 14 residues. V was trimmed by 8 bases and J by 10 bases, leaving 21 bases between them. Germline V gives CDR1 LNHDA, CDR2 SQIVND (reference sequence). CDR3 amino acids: CASAETHIWGEQFF. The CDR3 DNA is TGTGCCAGTGCGGAAACGCATATCTGGGGAGAGCAGTTCTTC.

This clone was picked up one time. The CDR3 sequence is CASSHSSEGGGNTIYF. In nucleotides, the CDR3 is TGTGCCAGCAGCCATTCCTCTGAAGGCGGTGGAAACACCATATATTTT. This chain uses TRBV16 with TRBJ1-3; D call uncertain. CDR3 length: 16 residues. Germline-derived CDR1 and CDR2 are KGHSY and FQNENV. Trimming pared 3 bases from V and 3 bases from J, leaving 15 bases between.

CDR3 amino acids: CASSIRREPNYGYTF. In nucleotides, the CDR3 is TGTGCCAGCAGTATTCGCAGGGAGCCAAACTATGGCTACACCTTC. The chain joins TRBV27 to TRBJ1-2; TRBD1 is a possible D gene (5 bases). The germline CDR1 and CDR2 sequences are MNHEY and SMNVEV (reference sequence). Trimming removed 5 bases from V and 2 bases from J, with 15 bases in between. The CDR3 runs to 15 residues.

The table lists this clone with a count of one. CDR3 sequence reads: CASSLPWTGEQPQHF. CDR3 nucleotides: TGTGCCAGCAGCCTGCCCTGGACAGGGGAACAGCCCCAGCATTTT. This rearrangement joins TRBV11-2 to TRBJ1-5, with TRBD1 matching 9 bases. Unmatched junction bases numbered 9, after V lost 5 bases and J lost 7 bases. Germline CDR1 reads SGHAT; CDR2 reads FQNNGV. The CDR3 is 15 residues long.

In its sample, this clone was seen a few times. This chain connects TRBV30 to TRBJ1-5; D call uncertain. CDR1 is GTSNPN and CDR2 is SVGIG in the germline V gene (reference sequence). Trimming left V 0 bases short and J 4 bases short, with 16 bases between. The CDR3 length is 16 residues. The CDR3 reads CAWSVERGPRNQPQHF. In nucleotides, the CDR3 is TGTGCCTGGAGTGTGGAGCGGGGTCCACGAAATCAGCCCCAGCATTTT.

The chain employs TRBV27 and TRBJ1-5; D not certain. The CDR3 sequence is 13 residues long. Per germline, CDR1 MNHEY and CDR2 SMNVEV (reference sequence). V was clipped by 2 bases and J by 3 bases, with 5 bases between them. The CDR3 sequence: CASSLSLNQPQHF. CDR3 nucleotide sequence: TGTGCCAGCAGTTTAAGTCTCAATCAGCCCCAGCATTTT.

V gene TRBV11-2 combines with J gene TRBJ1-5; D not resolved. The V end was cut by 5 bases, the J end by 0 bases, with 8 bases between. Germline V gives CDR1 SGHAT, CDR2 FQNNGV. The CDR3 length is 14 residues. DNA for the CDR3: TGTGCCAGCAGCCCCCGACATAGCAATCAGCCCCAGCATTTT. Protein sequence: CASSPRHSNQPQHF.

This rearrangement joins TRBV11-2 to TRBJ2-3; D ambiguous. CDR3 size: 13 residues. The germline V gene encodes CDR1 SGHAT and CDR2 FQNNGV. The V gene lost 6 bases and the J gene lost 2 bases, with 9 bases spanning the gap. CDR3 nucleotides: TGTGCCAGCAGTTTTGCTCCCACAGATACGCAGTATTTT. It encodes CASSFAPTDTQYF.

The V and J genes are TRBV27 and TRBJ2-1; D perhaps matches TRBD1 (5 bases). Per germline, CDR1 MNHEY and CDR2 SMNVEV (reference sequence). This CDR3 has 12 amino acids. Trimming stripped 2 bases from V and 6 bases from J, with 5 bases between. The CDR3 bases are TGTGCCAGCAGTTTAAGGGGCAATGAGCAGTTCTTC. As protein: CASSLRGNEQFF.

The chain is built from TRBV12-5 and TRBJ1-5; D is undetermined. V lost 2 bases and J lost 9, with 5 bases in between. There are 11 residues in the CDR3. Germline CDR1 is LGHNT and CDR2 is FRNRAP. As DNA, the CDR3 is TGTGCTAGTGGTTTGACGTGGCCCCAGCATTTT. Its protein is CASGLTWPQHF.